This T cell receptor beta chain was sequenced during a study of beta chain features in type 1 diabetes. Regarding the study as a whole: Patients with Type 1 diabetes showed moderately but significantly shorter TCRB CDR3s in all four CD4+ subsets. The naive, central memory and Treg TCRB repertoires looked more alike in patients than they did in healthy donors.

Sorted populations all had greater than 95% purity. Expressed TCRB transcripts got sequenced, as all isolated RNA was reverse transcribed. Naive, central memory and regulatory T cell samples yielded a few million reads on average. Data came from immunoSEQ multiplex PCR; TCRdb stores just in-frame clones and leaves some out. The sample contains about 150,000 clones, approximately 8.1% of which appear only once. Note on this clone: Its matching antigen is unknown.

With 5 bases removed from V and 5 bases from J, the gap between germline ends came to 18 bases. Germline assignment: CDR1 SGHTA and CDR2 FQGNSA. The CDR3 spans 16 residues. This chain joins TRBV7-2 and TRBJ1-4, with a possible D match to TRBD1 (6 bases). The specimen sequenced was central memory CD4+ T cells from blood. The source of this sequence is a middle-aged woman with type 1 diabetes. The DNA for the CDR3 is TGTGCCAGCAGCACAGGGACATCCCGTCCGAATGAAAAACTGTTTTTT. Translating it yields CASSTGTSRPNEKLFF.